This entry lists 19 T cell receptor beta chains sequenced from one sample in a study of T cells after yellow fever vaccination. One entry per CDR3 protein, called by TCRdb with MiXCR from the 5' RACE reads. The sample comprises roughly 190,000 distinct CDR3 sequences, about 10% of which are singletons, and 36% rests with the top ten. Sequencing used CD8+ T cells sorted from PBMCs, obtained 15 days after the yellow fever booster vaccination. The receptors derive from a man in his late teens or twenties who received the YFV17D yellow fever vaccine.

This clonotype was counted a few times. The chain carries TRBV5-6 and TRBJ1-5, with 7 bases lining up with TRBD1. V shed 4 bases, J shed 4 bases, and the junction held 8 bases outside the gene matches. The length of the CDR3 is 15 residues. Per the germline V gene, CDR1 is SGHDT and CDR2 is YYEEEE. The CDR3 nucleotides are TGTGCCAGCAGCCAGGGGGGAAGGGAGAATCAGCCCCAGCATTTT. Translation: CASSQGGRENQPQHF.

This clonotype appeared a few times. The J gene is TRBJ2-3, the V gene TRBV5-5; either TRBD1 or TRBD2 may fit D (5 bases each). V was trimmed by 4 bases and J by 3 bases, leaving 12 bases between them. The germline V gene has CDR1 SGHKS and CDR2 YYEKEE (reference sequence). CDR3 length equals 14 residues. The CDR3, as DNA: TGTGCCAGCAGCCCGGATGGGGGTACAGATACGCAGTATTTT. The encoded protein is CASSPDGGTDTQYF.

This chain links TRBV6-6 with TRBJ2-4, with no clear D. Per germline, CDR1 MNHNY and CDR2 SVGAGI (reference sequence). The CDR3 is 13 amino acids. V shed 5 bases and J shed 5 bases, with 10 bases lying between them. The CDR3 sequence: CASSPLPENIQYF. CDR3 DNA: TGTGCCAGCAGTCCCCTGCCTGAAAACATTCAGTACTTC.

This clonotype turned up a few times. V is TRBV13 and J is TRBJ1-1; D ambiguous. Trimming removed 4 bases at V and 0 bases at J, with 18 bases between. CDR1 and CDR2 (germline): PRHDT, FYEKMQ (reference sequence). CDR3 length: 17 amino acids. The CDR3 spells CASSYYSGIAMNTEAFF. CDR3 DNA: TGTGCCAGCAGCTACTACAGCGGAATAGCGATGAACACTGAAGCTTTCTTT.

The table lists this clonotype with a few counts. The rearrangement links TRBV6-5 to TRBJ2-1; TRBD2 aligns across 12 bases. J was trimmed by 5 bases and V by 5 bases; bases with no gene match: 4. CDR1 and CDR2 (germline): MNHEY, SVGAGI. CDR3 length: 15 residues. This CDR3 is CASSTGLAGHNEQFF. As DNA, the CDR3 is TGTGCCAGCAGTACGGGACTAGCGGGCCACAATGAGCAGTTCTTC.

V gene TRBV27 combines with J gene TRBJ2-2; D gene unclear. The CDR3 has 14 amino acids. Deletions cut 4 bases from V and 7 bases from J, with 13 bases between. CDR1 and CDR2 (germline): MNHEY, SMNVEV (reference sequence). CDR3 DNA sequence: TGTGCCAGCAGTTCACGACAAGCTGGCGGGGAGCTGTTTTTT. This encodes CASSSRQAGGELFF.

This chain links TRBV25-1 with TRBJ2-7; D uncertain. V lost 5 bases and J 4 bases, leaving 18 bases between the germline ends. The CDR3 has 15 residues. CDR1 is MGHDK, CDR2 SYGVNS, per germline. CDR3 protein: CASSPTADTFYEQYF. CDR3 coding DNA: TGTGCCAGCAGTCCAACTGCCGACACATTTTACGAGCAGTACTTC.

J is TRBJ2-6 and V is TRBV5-1; 9 bases line up with TRBD1. Per germline, CDR1 SGHRS and CDR2 YFSETQ. Unmatched junction bases numbered 9, after V lost 3 bases and J lost 2 bases. CDR3 length: 18 residues. CDR3 in DNA: TGCGCCAGCAGCTGGAAAGTACAGGGGGCTCCTGGGGCCAACGTCCTGACTTTC. Protein sequence: CASSWKVQGAPGANVLTF.

This clonotype has just a few counts. This rearrangement joins TRBV5-6 to TRBJ2-2, with D possibly TRBD1 on 5 matching bases. CDR1 SGHDT and CDR2 YYEEEE come from the germline V gene. V was trimmed by 1 base and J by 0 bases, leaving 10 bases between them. CDR3 length: 16 amino acids. In DNA form, the CDR3 reads TGTGCCAGCAGCTTGCAGGGAATCGCGAACACCGGGGAGCTGTTTTTT. Translating gives CASSLQGIANTGELFF.

This clonotype was found many times. The chain links TRBV5-5 to TRBJ2-6; D ambiguous. CDR1 is SGHKS and CDR2 is YYEKEE in the germline V gene (reference sequence). Trimming stripped 5 bases from V and 0 bases from J, with 12 bases between. There are 16 residues in the CDR3. CDR3 nucleotide sequence: TGTGCCAGCAGGCAGGTTATGGTCTCTGGGGCCAACGTCCTGACTTTC. Amino acids: CASRQVMVSGANVLTF. Full variable domain (outside the CDR3, taken from reference TRBV5-5 and TRBJ2-6): DAGVTQSPTHLIKTRGQQVTLRCSPISGHKSVSWYQQVLGQGPQFIFQYYEKEERGRGNFPDRFSARQFPNYSSELNVNALLLGDSALYLCASRQVMVSGANVLTFGAGSRLTVL.

This clonotype has more than one count but fewer than ten. V gene TRBV11-2 combines with J gene TRBJ2-2, with D possibly being TRBD1 (6 bases). This CDR3 region has 14 residues. V was cut by 5 bases and J by 4 bases, with 11 bases left in between. Germline V gene lookup returns CDR1 SGHAT and CDR2 FQNNGV. DNA for the CDR3: TGTGCCAGCAGCGAAACAGGGAGCACCGGGGAGCTGTTTTTT. Amino acid sequence: CASSETGSTGELFF.

This clonotype has at least ten counts. The chain employs TRBV2 and TRBJ1-2, with 11 nucleotides matching TRBD1. The length of the CDR3 is 15 residues. V was clipped by 5 bases and J by 6 bases; unmatched bases: 8. The germline V gene encodes CDR1 SNHLY and CDR2 FYNNEI. CDR3 sequence: CASSLSRTGGDGYTF. The CDR3, as DNA: TGTGCCAGCAGTCTAAGCCGGACAGGGGGCGATGGCTACACCTTC.

A few counts support this clonotype. This chain links TRBV6-6 with TRBJ2-7; a weak D match, TRBD2 (6 bases). The germline CDR1 and CDR2 sequences are MNHNY and SVGAGI (reference sequence). The V and J ends lost 3 bases and 3 bases respectively, with 9 bases between them. CDR3 size: 13 residues. The CDR3 bases are TGTGCCAGCAGTTATCCGGGGGACTACGAGCAGTACTTC. It codes for CASSYPGDYEQYF.

The chain joins TRBV6-5 to TRBJ2-5; D assignment may be TRBD1 or TRBD2 (7 bases each). Germline V gene data show CDR1 as MNHEY and CDR2 as SVGAGI. Trimming pared 4 bases from V and 4 bases from J, leaving 16 bases between. The CDR3 loop spans 15 amino acids. The CDR3 loop is CASSSAGAGGETQYF. The CDR3 DNA sequence: TGTGCCAGCAGTTCGGCGGGGGCAGGGGGAGAGACCCAGTACTTC.

The chain uses TRBV19 and TRBJ1-5; no reliable D call. The CDR3 is 14 residues long. V shed 3 bases and J shed 4 bases, with 10 bases lying between them. CDR1 LNHDA and CDR2 SQIVND come from the germline V gene (reference sequence). CDR3: CASSIWQENQPQHF. CDR3 sequence (DNA): TGTGCCAGTAGTATTTGGCAGGAGAATCAGCCCCAGCATTTT.

The V call is TRBV9, the J call TRBJ2-3; 9 bases agree with TRBD2. CDR1 SGDLS and CDR2 YYNGEE come from the germline V gene. The length of the CDR3 is 15 residues. Trimming removed 1 base from V and 4 bases from J; junction bases left unmatched: 4. The CDR3 DNA is TGTGCCAGCAGCGTATCTAGCGGGGCGGCAGATACGCAGTATTTT. Encoded protein: CASSVSSGAADTQYF.

The chain recombines TRBV9 with TRBJ1-1, with 8 nucleotides matching TRBD1. The CDR3 is made up of 15 amino acids. The V segment lost 4 bases and the J segment 3 bases; nucleotides outside the gene matches: 8. Germline CDR1 and CDR2: SGDLS and YYNGEE. Written as DNA, the CDR3 is TGTGCCAGCAGCTTCCGAGACAGGGGCTACACTGAAGCTTTCTTT. As protein: CASSFRDRGYTEAFF.

In nucleotides, the CDR3 is TGTGCCAGTAGTATAGGTCCGGGGGACACTGAAGCTTTCTTT. Translation: CASSIGPGDTEAFF. The chain employs TRBV19 and TRBJ1-1; tentatively, D is TRBD1 (5 bases). Germline loops: CDR1 LNHDA, CDR2 SQIVND (reference sequence). The CDR3 totals 14 residues. Trimming pared 1 base from V and 3 bases from J, leaving 9 bases between.

This clonotype was picked up a small number of times. The rearrangement joins TRBV7-8 to TRBJ2-3, with 10 bases matching TRBD2. After removal of 5 bases from V and 7 bases from J, the junction contained 18 bases not matched to a gene. The CDR3 totals 18 residues. The germline V gene encodes CDR1 SGHVS and CDR2 FQNEAQ. This chain's CDR3 is CASSPPGGTSGERNTQYF. The CDR3 region has the DNA TGTGCCAGCAGCCCCCCGGGGGGAACTAGCGGGGAGAGAAATACGCAGTATTTT.